This T cell receptor (beta chain) originates from a study of blood T cells in healthy people across ages. Regarding the study as a whole: Because sorting was not performed, PBMCs prevented conclusive naive versus antigen-experienced comparison. The study regarded diversity estimates from one million T cells as underestimates.

This CDR3 is built from 14 residues. Per germline, CDR1 MNHEY and CDR2 SVGEGT. PCR was performed a second time for about 7 to 12 cycles using a sample-barcoded 5' primer and a J-beta primer mix. TCRdb re-called the 5' RACE reads with MiXCR, one entry per CDR3 protein. The sample records about 560,000 distinct CDR3 sequences, about 26% being singletons. Turning to this clonotype: The antigen is undetermined.

The data also belong to a second study, concerning T cells of mothers and their children. That paper states: During the second PCR, the M1S primer introduced sample barcodes along with 2-4 random nucleotides. Mothers yielded over 10 million CDR3 reads, children about 3 million each.

Sequenced sample: blood. The source of this sequence is a boy under 10 years old in good health. The rearrangement joins TRBV6-2 or TRBV6-3 to TRBJ2-5; 7 bases match TRBD2. With the DNA end fitting TRBJ2-1 better, the J assignment may be wrong. The CDR3 nucleotides are TGTGCCAGCAGTTACTCGCGGGAGTTGAATGAGCAGTTCTTC. Residues: CASSYSRELNEQFF.